Below are 21 T cell receptor beta chains sequenced from a single sample in a study of regulatory T cells in long-lasting Graves disease. As for time point: newly diagnosed GD, antithyroid drugs for less than 3 months. PBMC RNA was the source of the TCR library. Assembly of TCR beta libraries relied on iRepertoire HTBI primers together with Arm-PCR of CDR3 regions. TCRdb analysed the multiplex PCR reads with MiXCR anew, one entry per CDR3 protein. The table has about 400,000 distinct CDR3 sequences, approximately 16% seen once; the top ten hold under 9%. The sample was also linked to a second study, of T cells in Graves' hyperthyroidism and ophthalmopathy.

The sample here was peripheral blood mononuclear cells (PBMCs), taken at new diagnosis, from a patient treated with antithyroid drugs. The receptor set was obtained from a woman in her thirties or forties with Graves disease.

A remark on this clonotype: A much larger clone is a single base away; this may be a read error. CDR3 in amino acids: CASSYSITGQADAFF. In nucleotides, the CDR3 is TGTGCCAGCAGTTACTCGATCACCGGACAGGCTGACGCTTTCTTT. The gene calls are TRBV6-2 or TRBV6-3 and TRBJ1-1; 7 bases are shared with TRBD1. This CDR3 is built from 15 residues. The germline V gene has CDR1 MNHEY and CDR2 SVGEGT.

CDR3 DNA: TGTGCCAGCAGCCCTACTGAACTCTACGAGCAGTACTTC. Its protein is CASSPTELYEQYF. The rearrangement uses TRBV7-2 and TRBJ2-7; D not certain. V lost 5 bases and J 3 bases, leaving 11 bases between the germline ends. Germline V gene sequence: CDR1 SGHTA, CDR2 FQGNSA. This CDR3 is built from 13 residues.

Many counts were recorded for this clonotype. V usage is TRBV11-2 and J usage is TRBJ2-1; possible D gene TRBD2, 5 bases. This CDR3 has 14 residues. With 4 bases removed from V and 9 bases from J, the gap between germline ends came to 16 bases. Looked up from germline, CDR1 is SGHAT and CDR2 is FQNNGV. The CDR3 region is CASSWGVTRGEQFF. DNA for the CDR3: TGTGCCAGCAGCTGGGGAGTTACTCGGGGTGAGCAGTTCTTC.

This clonotype was seen at least ten times. This sequence joins TRBV11-2 and TRBJ1-5, with D unclear. CDR1 is SGHAT and CDR2 is FQNNGV in the germline V gene. V lost 1 base, J lost 4 bases, and 11 bases lay in between. CDR3 size: 15 residues. CDR3: CASSLGPEGNQPQHF. The CDR3 nucleotides read TGTGCCAGCAGCTTAGGCCCCGAGGGTAATCAGCCCCAGCATTTT.

This clonotype has at least ten counts. The chain employs TRBV9 and TRBJ2-7, with D uncertain. Germline V gives CDR1 SGDLS, CDR2 YYNGEE. V was cut by 0 bases and J by 1 base, with 8 bases left in between. This CDR3 is built from 14 residues. CDR3 loop: CASSVADTSYEQYF. The DNA for the CDR3 is TGTGCCAGCAGCGTAGCTGACACGTCCTACGAGCAGTACTTC.

The chain carries TRBV13 and TRBJ2-7, with 16 bases matching TRBD2. The V gene end was trimmed by 2 bases and the J gene end by 2 bases; junction bases not matched to a gene: 3. CDR1 and CDR2 from the germline V gene are PRHDT and FYEKMQ (reference sequence). The CDR3 contains 17 residues. The CDR3 loop reads CASSLTGTSGRAYEQYF. The CDR3 nucleotides are TGTGCCAGCAGCTTAACCGGGACTAGCGGGAGGGCCTACGAGCAGTACTTC.

Of note for this clonotype: Possible read error: a much larger clone is one base away. This sequence joins TRBV6-5 and TRBJ1-1, with D hard to call. Germline loops: CDR1 MNHEY, CDR2 SVGAGI. The CDR3 extends over 11 amino acids. The DNA for the CDR3 is TGTGCCAGCAGTTACGGCACTGAAGCTCTCTTT. It translates to CASSYGTEALF.

This clonotype was observed a handful of times. The J gene is TRBJ2-2, the V gene TRBV5-1; D gene ambiguous. Trimming took off 0 bases at V and 2 bases at J, with 11 bases between the two ends. The CDR3 totals 16 residues. In germline, CDR1 is SGHRS, CDR2 YFSETQ. DNA for the CDR3: TGCGCCAGCAGCTTGGAGGCACTAATCAACACCGGGGAGCTGTTTTTT. It specifies CASSLEALINTGELFF.

The rearrangement links TRBV7-2 to TRBJ2-2, with 8 bases identical to TRBD1. The CDR3 loop spans 15 amino acids. CDR1 and CDR2 from the germline V gene are SGHTA and FQGNSA. The trim removed 2 bases at V and 6 bases at J, leaving 5 bases unmatched. The CDR3 bases are TGTGCCAGCAGCTTACCCGACAGGGGATCCGGGGAGCTGTTTTTT. This sequence encodes CASSLPDRGSGELFF.

This clonotype was seen ten or more times. V gene TRBV6-5 combines with J gene TRBJ2-5; the D gene is possibly TRBD2 (5 bases). This CDR3 region has 13 residues. CDR1 is MNHEY, CDR2 SVGAGI, per germline. V was trimmed by 2 bases and J by 5 bases, leaving 9 bases between them. The CDR3 protein is CASSYTGSETQYF. The CDR3 DNA follows: TGTGCCAGCAGTTACACGGGATCGGAGACCCAGTACTTC.

The rearrangement uses TRBV5-1 and TRBJ1-2, with 10 bases identical to TRBD1. This CDR3 comprises 13 residues. Germline V gives CDR1 SGHRS, CDR2 YFSETQ. V shed 4 bases and J 10 bases; nucleotides not matched to a gene: 7. CDR3 DNA: TGCGCCAGCAGCCCGGGACAGGGGTTGGACTACACCTTC. This gives the protein CASSPGQGLDYTF.

This clonotype appeared many times. V usage is TRBV28 and J usage is TRBJ1-5; 9 bases fit TRBD1. Germline assignment: CDR1 MDHEN and CDR2 SYDVKM. V trimming: 6 bases; J trimming: 5 bases; junction bases outside the gene matches: 14. This CDR3 has 17 amino acids. CDR3 residues: CASSLGEGTGSHQPQHF. CDR3 sequence (DNA): TGTGCCAGCAGCCTTGGGGAAGGGACAGGGTCGCATCAGCCCCAGCATTTT.

This clonotype showed up many times. This chain links TRBV29-1 with TRBJ1-1, with D tentatively TRBD1 (5 bases). V was pared by 3 bases and J by 5 bases, with 22 bases between. Germline V gene lookup returns CDR1 SQVTM and CDR2 ANQGSEA. There are 16 residues in the CDR3. The CDR3 protein is CSVDPPFLGRQTEAFF. In DNA, the CDR3 is TGCAGCGTTGATCCGCCGTTTCTGGGGCGTCAGACTGAAGCTTTCTTT.

This clonotype was seen more than once but under ten times. This chain joins TRBV28 and TRBJ2-1, with TRBD2 matching over 7 bases. Germline CDR1 reads MDHEN; CDR2 reads SYDVKM. With 1 base clipped from V and 2 bases from J, the junction kept 2 bases outside the gene matches. The CDR3 is 15 residues long. The CDR3 region is CASSLYGGAYNEQFF. CDR3 coding DNA: TGTGCCAGCAGTTTATATGGGGGGGCCTACAATGAGCAGTTCTTC.

In its sample, this clonotype was seen many times. The chain couples TRBV10-3 to TRBJ2-5, with 9 nucleotides matching TRBD1. The germline V gene encodes CDR1 ENHRY and CDR2 SYGVKD. J gave up 5 bases and V 5 bases, and 6 bases lay outside the gene matches. CDR3 length: 14 residues. CDR3: CAISPRDRDETQYF. The CDR3 DNA reads TGTGCCATCAGTCCCCGGGACAGGGATGAGACCCAGTACTTC.

This clonotype occurred many times. V gene TRBV2 combines with J gene TRBJ2-3; D not resolved. Germline lookup yields CDR1 SNHLY and CDR2 FYNNEI. The CDR3 covers 14 residues. V was shortened by 1 base and J by 1 base, with 6 bases between the two germline ends. In DNA, the CDR3 is TGTGCCAGCAGTGAAGGAGAGCGCACAGATACGCAGTATTTT. It is translated as CASSEGERTDTQYF.

This clonotype showed up many times. This chain uses TRBV10-3 with TRBJ1-1; a weak D match, TRBD1 (5 bases). Trimming took 0 bases from V and 7 from J, leaving 9 bases between them. The CDR3 has 13 residues. Germline CDR1 and CDR2: ENHRY and SYGVKD. The CDR3 reads CAISESRTREAFF. DNA for the CDR3: TGTGCCATCAGTGAGTCAAGGACACGTGAAGCTTTCTTT.

V gene TRBV20-1 combines with J gene TRBJ2-7; 10 bases map to TRBD1. The V segment lost 6 bases and the J segment 3 bases; nucleotides outside the gene matches: 2. The CDR3 contains 12 residues. Germline V gene data show CDR1 as DFQATT and CDR2 as SNEGSKA (reference sequence). The CDR3: CSARTGGYEQYF. The CDR3 coding sequence is TGCAGTGCCAGGACAGGGGGCTACGAGCAGTACTTC.

This clonotype was found many times. The gene calls are TRBV3-1 and TRBJ2-7, with 9 bases that match TRBD1. Germline V CDR1 and CDR2: LGHDT, YNNKEL (reference sequence). Trimming cost V 8 bases and J 6 bases; bases outside gene matches: 5. The CDR3 spans 12 residues. The CDR3 is CASVGTGIEQYF. The DNA for the CDR3 is TGTGCCAGCGTTGGGACAGGGATCGAGCAGTACTTC.

This clonotype was seen many times. The chain joins TRBV11-2 to TRBJ2-1, with D tentatively TRBD1 or TRBD2 (5 bases each). V lost 0 bases, J lost 6 bases, and 15 bases lay in between. This CDR3 comprises 16 residues. CDR1 SGHAT and CDR2 FQNNGV come from the germline V gene. CDR3 residues: CASSLDPGPWGNEQFF. Here the CDR3 DNA reads TGTGCCAGCAGCTTAGATCCGGGACCTTGGGGCAATGAGCAGTTCTTC.

This clonotype was observed at least ten times. The V and J genes are TRBV7-2 and TRBJ1-1; D possibly corresponds to TRBD1 (6 bases). Germline CDR1 SGHTA, CDR2 FQGNSA. The V gene lost 7 bases and the J gene lost 1 base, with 13 bases spanning the gap. The CDR3 covers 14 residues. The CDR3 sequence is CASKNGGANTEAFF. The DNA for the CDR3 is TGTGCCAGCAAAAACGGGGGCGCGAACACTGAAGCTTTCTTT.